The clone carrying this T cell receptor beta chain came up a few times. Its antigen remains unidentified. The assay was immunoSEQ multiplex PCR, and TCRdb's table has in-frame clones only and misses some. Seen here are 300,000 to 500,000 clones, roughly nine tenths observed once, and the top ten hold approximately 3.7%. The sample comes from a study of Ad26.COV2.S vaccination and SARS-CoV-2 variants. Study summary: Administration of Ad26.COV2.S was intramuscular, either once or twice 56 days apart.

Treatment described: roughly 19 received Ad26.COV2.S at low or high dose, single or two shots; a few received placebo; per-sample allocation not given. Day 63 after the first vaccine or placebo injection was the time point for sampling. This adult donor, from Boston, was 18-55 years old. General study points: While placebo recipients had lower spike-specific TCR breadth, vaccine recipients had more. Total T cell responses may have been underestimated by the TCR breadth and depth analyses.

Trimming left V 5 bases short and J 5 bases short, with 10 bases between. This CDR3 has 13 amino acids. The gene calls are TRBV12-3 or TRBV12-4 and TRBJ2-1; unclear D gene. The source is a person aged 18-60 years who received the Ad26.COV2.S COVID-19 vaccine or a placebo. The sequencing here drew on peripheral blood, taken in a trial of Ad26.COV2.S vaccine versus placebo. The CDR3 spells CASSPTPNNEQFF. The CDR3, as DNA: TGTGCCAGCAGTCCCACGCCGAACAATGAGCAGTTCTTC.